This T cell receptor beta chain emerged from a study of cytomegalovirus exposure and HLA in healthy donors (dated by TCRdb to about 2017). General notes on the study: The roughly 650 repertoires of the first cohort and the 95 to 150 validation repertoires were produced on the same platform, according to a later analysis. The study aimed to test whether signatures of past pathogen exposure could be identified by cataloging public T cell receptors. A separate validation cohort of about 110 different subjects was used in addition to the roughly 700-subject first cohort. To predict cytomegalovirus infection status, the study brought together high-throughput TCR immunosequencing, statistical association of individual TCRs with disease status, and machine learning.

Details on this clone: It has no known antigen specificity. Base qualities are not recorded, but no much larger clone differs from it by a single base.

Donors formed part of the validation cohort, which comprised 120 or so subjects and was distinct from the first cohort of under 850 subjects. Relative to germline, V is 9 bases shorter and J is 4 bases shorter, with 10 bases between their ends. CDR1 LNHDA and CDR2 SQIVND were looked up in the germline V gene (reference sequence). The CDR3 sequence holds 11 residues, the cysteine and phenylalanine included. The kept DNA is CDR3 alone, 33 bases in frame from the first base. The library was built by means of the immunoSEQ multiplex PCR assay. Per the original workflow: A statistical classification framework was built to diagnose cytomegalovirus status from the catalog of TCR beta chain sequences. TCRdb's version of the immuneACCESS table is confined to in-frame rearrangements and falls short of the full clone set. An unresolved V gene accounts for under half of the shortfall where checked; the remainder is of unknown origin. V and J calls and clone size are those listed in that table; D and trimming were worked out from the DNA. A total of about 98,000 clones appear in this sample, roughly 84% of them only once. 6% to 6.5% of the sample lies in the top ten.

What the authors observed across the whole study: The study gave a list of more than 150 TCR beta chains associated with cytomegalovirus. A later analysis found that TCRs clustered in the first cohort also tended to co-occur in the roughly 120 validation repertoires, with 90% to 95% of cluster scores above 0. All 120 or so repertoires were used to score co-occurrence in the validation cohort in a later analysis, because that analysis had no HLA typing for the cohort. Most TCR sequences were observed very rarely across donors, whereas some public TCRs were present in many individuals. The classifier was reported to diagnose cytomegalovirus status with high specificity and sensitivity in both the original cohort and the validation cohort. The authors suggested that the approach could potentially be extended to other disease states and immunological phenotypes. Three of the identified cytomegalovirus-associated TCR beta chains were confirmed in vitro to be specific for cytomegalovirus antigens.

This sequence uses TRBV19 and TRBJ2-7, with the D gene not clear enough to name. The receptor was isolated from a young man in good health and CMV-seropositive. The sample consisted of PBMCs. Here is the DNA: TGTGCCAGCACTGATGGTTACGAGCAGTACTTC. Its protein reads: CASTDGYEQYF.